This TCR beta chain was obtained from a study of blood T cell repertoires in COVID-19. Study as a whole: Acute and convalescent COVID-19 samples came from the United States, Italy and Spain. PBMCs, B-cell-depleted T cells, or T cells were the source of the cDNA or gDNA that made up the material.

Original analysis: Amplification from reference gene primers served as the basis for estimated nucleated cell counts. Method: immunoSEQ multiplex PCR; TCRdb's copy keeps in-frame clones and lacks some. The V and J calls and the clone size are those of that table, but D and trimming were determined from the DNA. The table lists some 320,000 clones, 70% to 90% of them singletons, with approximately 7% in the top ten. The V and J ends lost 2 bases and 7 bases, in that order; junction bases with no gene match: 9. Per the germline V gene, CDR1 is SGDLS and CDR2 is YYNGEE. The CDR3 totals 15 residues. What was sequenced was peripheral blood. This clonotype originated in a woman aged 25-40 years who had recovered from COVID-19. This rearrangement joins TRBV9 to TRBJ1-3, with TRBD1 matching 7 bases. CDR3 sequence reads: CASSVGDSINNTIYF. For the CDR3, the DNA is TGTGCCAGCAGCGTTGGGGACAGTATAAACAACACCATATATTTT.